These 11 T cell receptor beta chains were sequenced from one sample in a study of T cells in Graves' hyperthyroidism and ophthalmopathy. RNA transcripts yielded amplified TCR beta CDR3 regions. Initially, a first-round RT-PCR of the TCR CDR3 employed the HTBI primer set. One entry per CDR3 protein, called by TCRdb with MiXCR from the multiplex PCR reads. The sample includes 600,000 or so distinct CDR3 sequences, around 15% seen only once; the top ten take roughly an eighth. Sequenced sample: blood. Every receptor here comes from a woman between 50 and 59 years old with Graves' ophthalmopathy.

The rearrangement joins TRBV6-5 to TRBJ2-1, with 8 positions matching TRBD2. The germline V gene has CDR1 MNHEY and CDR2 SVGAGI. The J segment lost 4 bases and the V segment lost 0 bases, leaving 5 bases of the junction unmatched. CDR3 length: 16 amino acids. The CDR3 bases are TGTGCCAGCAGTTACTCCGCCGGGAGGGTTTACAATGAGCAGTTCTTC. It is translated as CASSYSAGRVYNEQFF.

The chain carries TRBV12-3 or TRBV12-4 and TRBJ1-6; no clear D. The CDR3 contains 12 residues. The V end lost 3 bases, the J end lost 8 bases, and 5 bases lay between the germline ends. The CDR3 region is CASSLTYSPLHF. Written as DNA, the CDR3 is TGTGCCAGCAGTTTGACTTATTCACCCCTCCACTTT.

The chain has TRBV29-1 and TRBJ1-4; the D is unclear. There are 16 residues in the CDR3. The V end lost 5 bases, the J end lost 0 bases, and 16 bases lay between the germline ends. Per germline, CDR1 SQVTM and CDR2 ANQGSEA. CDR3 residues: CSVQTAGEATNEKLFF. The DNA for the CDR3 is TGCAGCGTTCAAACTGCGGGAGAAGCAACTAATGAAAAACTGTTTTTT.

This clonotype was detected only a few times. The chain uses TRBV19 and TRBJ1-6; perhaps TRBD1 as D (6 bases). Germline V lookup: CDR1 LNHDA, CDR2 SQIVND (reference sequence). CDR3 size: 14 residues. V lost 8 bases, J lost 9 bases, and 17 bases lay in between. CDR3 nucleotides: TGTGCCAGTTGTCCAGGGGATTCGGGTTCACCCCTCCACTTT. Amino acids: CASCPGDSGSPLHF.

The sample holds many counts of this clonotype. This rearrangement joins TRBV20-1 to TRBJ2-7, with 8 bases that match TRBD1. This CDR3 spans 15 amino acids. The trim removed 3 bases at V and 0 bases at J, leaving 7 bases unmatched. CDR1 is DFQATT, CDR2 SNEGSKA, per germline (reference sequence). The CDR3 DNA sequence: TGCAGTGCTAGTTCCCGGGACAGGAGCTCCTACGAGCAGTACTTC. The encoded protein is CSASSRDRSSYEQYF.

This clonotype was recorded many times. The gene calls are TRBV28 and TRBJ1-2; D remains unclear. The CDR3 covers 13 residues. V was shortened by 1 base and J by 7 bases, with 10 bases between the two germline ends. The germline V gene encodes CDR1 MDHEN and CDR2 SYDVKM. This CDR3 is CASSLSGNSGYTF. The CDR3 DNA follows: TGTGCCAGCAGTTTATCCGGGAATTCTGGCTACACCTTC.

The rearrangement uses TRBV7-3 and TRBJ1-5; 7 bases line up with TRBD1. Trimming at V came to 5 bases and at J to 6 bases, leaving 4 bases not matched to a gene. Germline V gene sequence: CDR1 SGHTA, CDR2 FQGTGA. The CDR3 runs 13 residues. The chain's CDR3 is CASSPGQFQPQHF. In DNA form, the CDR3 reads TGTGCCAGCAGCCCGGGACAGTTTCAGCCCCAGCATTTT.

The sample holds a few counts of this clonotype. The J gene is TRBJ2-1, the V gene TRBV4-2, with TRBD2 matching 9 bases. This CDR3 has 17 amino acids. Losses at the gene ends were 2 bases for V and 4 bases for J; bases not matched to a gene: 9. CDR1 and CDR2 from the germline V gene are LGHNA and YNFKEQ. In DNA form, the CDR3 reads TGTGCCAGCAGCCAACTACATAGCGGGGGCCTATACAATGAGCAGTTCTTC. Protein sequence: CASSQLHSGGLYNEQFF.

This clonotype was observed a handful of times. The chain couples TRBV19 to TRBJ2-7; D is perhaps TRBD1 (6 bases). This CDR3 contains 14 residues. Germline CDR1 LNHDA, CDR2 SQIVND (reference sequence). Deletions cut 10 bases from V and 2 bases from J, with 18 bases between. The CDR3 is CATRGVDSTYEQYF. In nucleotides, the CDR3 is TGTGCCACCAGAGGTGTGGACAGTACCTACGAGCAGTACTTC.

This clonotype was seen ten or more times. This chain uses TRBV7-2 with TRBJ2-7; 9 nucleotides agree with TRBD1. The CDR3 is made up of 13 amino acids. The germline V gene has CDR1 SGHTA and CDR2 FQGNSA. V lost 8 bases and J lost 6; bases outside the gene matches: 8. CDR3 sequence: CASGSGQGREQYF. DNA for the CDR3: TGTGCCAGCGGGTCGGGACAGGGCCGCGAGCAGTACTTC.

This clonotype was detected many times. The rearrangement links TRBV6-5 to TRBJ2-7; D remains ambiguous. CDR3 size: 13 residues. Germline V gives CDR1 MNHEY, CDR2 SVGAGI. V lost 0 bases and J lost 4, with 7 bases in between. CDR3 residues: CASSYSQGYEQYF. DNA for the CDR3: TGTGCCAGCAGTTACTCGCAAGGGTACGAGCAGTACTTC.